The TCR beta chain described here comes from a study of T cells in Graves' hyperthyroidism and ophthalmopathy. Whole-study findings and limits: The blood repertoire included most of the expanded thyroid clonotypes above 0.001.

The CDR3 is made up of 13 amino acids. From germline, CDR1 is SGHTA and CDR2 FQGNSA. The V end was cut by 1 base, the J end by 4 bases, with 7 bases between. Amplification yielded TCR beta CDR3 regions, with RNA transcripts as the source. The primer set for the first-round RT-PCR of the TCR CDR3 was HTBI. TCRdb reprocessed the multiplex PCR reads with MiXCR, giving one entry per CDR3 protein. The sample has about 640,000 distinct CDR3 sequences, more than 20% seen once; the top ten hold 30% to 40%. Comment on this clonotype: What it recognizes is unknown.

J is TRBJ1-2 and V is TRBV7-2; D not certain. This TCR was recovered from a man in his thirties or forties with Graves' ophthalmopathy. The sample consisted of blood. CDR3 in amino acids: CASSLDASYGYTF. The CDR3 DNA follows: TGTGCCAGCAGCTTAGACGCTTCCTATGGCTACACCTTC. Looking up the rest from reference TRBV7-2 and TRBJ1-2 gives the full variable domain: GAGVSQSPSNKVTEKGKDVELRCDPISGHTALYWYRQSLGQGLEFLIYFQGNSAPDKSGLPSDRFSAERTGGSVSTLTIQRTQQEDSAVYLCASSLDASYGYTFGSGTRLTVV.